This is a list of T cell receptor beta chains from one sample in a study of blood T cell repertoires in COVID-19. Only in-frame clones appear in the TCRdb table, and some are missing; sequencing was by immunoSEQ multiplex PCR. The sample holds some 50,000 clones; around nine tenths are singletons and the top ten take 4%. The sequencing input was peripheral blood. The receptors originated from a man between 45 and 60 years old with acute or convalescent COVID-19. Each CDR3 is given with its conserved first and last residue. A D gene is named only where the DNA matches it firmly.

D	J	V	CDR3
.	TRBJ2-2	TRBV14	CASSQGVTGELFF
TRBD2	TRBJ2-1	TRBV11-3	CASSTQREALYNEQFF
TRBD1	TRBJ1-1	TRBV5-1	CASSLGQGMLVTEAFF
TRBD2	TRBJ2-1	TRBV15	CATSRLALAGPYNEQFF
.	TRBJ2-1	TRBV28	CASSLSGQEQFF
TRBD1	TRBJ1-5	TRBV5-5	CASSLRDRASLPQHF
TRBD1	TRBJ2-3	TRBV13	CASSTRQGYLDTQYF
TRBD2	TRBJ2-3	TRBV10-3	CAIRPLAGGTDTQYF
.	TRBJ2-2	TRBV6-5	CASRGLRNTGELFF
TRBD2	TRBJ2-1	TRBV5-1	CASSRSGGSYNEQFF
.	TRBJ2-3	TRBV27	CASSFTAGSTDTQYF
.	TRBJ1-3	TRBV12-3/TRBV12-4	CASSRRGNTIYF
.	TRBJ2-7	TRBV3-1/TRBV3-2	CASSQVLTLVREHREQYF
.	TRBJ1-1	TRBV19	CATFTGYNTEAFF
.	TRBJ1-2	TRBV7-3	CASSLTGGVNYGYTF
.	TRBJ1-2	TRBV5-6	CASRRTSGGYTF
TRBD1	TRBJ1-4	TRBV28	CASSITGTGDEKLFF
.	TRBJ2-7	TRBV4-2	CASSIQTGSLSYEQYF
.	TRBJ2-7	TRBV9	CASSLTPSYEQYF
TRBD1	TRBJ2-1	TRBV7-3	CASSLTRDSQNNEQFF
TRBD2	TRBJ2-1	TRBV16	CASSQSRLAGLYNEQFF
.	TRBJ1-5	TRBV2	CASTLSGNQPQHF
.	TRBJ2-1	TRBV7-8	CASSNINEQFF
TRBD2	TRBJ2-3	TRBV18	CASSPLSGSRTDTQYF
.	TRBJ2-7	TRBV2	CASSVPGTYEQYF
TRBD1	TRBJ1-2	TRBV6-6	CASSPQGVNYGYTF
TRBD1	TRBJ2-7	TRBV6-5	CASSRQGRHEQYF
TRBD1	TRBJ2-2	TRBV9	CASSAPGQGNTGELFF
TRBD1	TRBJ2-7	TRBV4-1	CASSLRDRVGYEQYF
TRBD1	TRBJ1-1	TRBV19	CASTTTGNSGEAFF
.	TRBJ2-7	TRBV28	CASSSLPTGHSYEQYF
TRBD1	TRBJ1-2	TRBV14	CASSPRTGQGYYGYTF
.	TRBJ1-4	TRBV4-1	CASSQKIVEKLFF
TRBD2	TRBJ2-5	TRBV14	CASSLYGSGRAKTQYF
TRBD1	TRBJ1-4	TRBV19	CASSELDRAQGKGLFF
.	TRBJ1-1	TRBV9	CASSANRVNTEAFF
TRBD1	TRBJ1-1	TRBV12-3/TRBV12-4	CASSDRAPTEAFF
TRBD1	TRBJ2-7	TRBV4-1	CASSLGTGGSYEQYF
.	TRBJ2-3	TRBV21-1	CASSKTGNTDTQYF
TRBD2	TRBJ2-3	TRBV6-4	CASAEVGLAGGNTDTQYF
TRBD2	TRBJ2-1	TRBV3-1/TRBV3-2	CASSQDPLAGGRNEQFF
.	TRBJ1-1	TRBV18	CASSQGPEQGNTEAFF
.	TRBJ2-1	TRBV5-1	CASSLSLAAGEQFF
TRBD1	TRBJ1-1	TRBV7-9	CASTPDRVTEAFF
TRBD1	TRBJ1-1	TRBV9	CASNNGQGGTEAFF
.	TRBJ1-5	TRBV11-2	CASSLRVNQPQHF
.	TRBJ2-1	TRBV6-6	CASSSAYLYNEQFF
TRBD1	TRBJ1-1	TRBV7-9	CASSSGGARNTEAFF
TRBD1	TRBJ1-2	TRBV6-5	CASSSGTGSIYGYTF
TRBD2	TRBJ2-1	TRBV6-6	CASAGTSGFNEQFF
.	TRBJ2-7	TRBV10-3	CAISQGYEQYF
TRBD1	TRBJ1-6	TRBV11-1	CASSLADRNSPLHF